What follows describes a single TCR beta chain. The antigen remains undetermined. The authors ran the assay at deep level. Sequencing was performed with immunoSEQ multiplex PCR; in TCRdb, only in-frame clones are kept and a portion is missing. The data show 700,000 to 950,000 clones, roughly 96% seen once. The CDR3 has 14 amino acids. V was pared by 2 bases and J by 8 bases, with 13 bases between. Germline CDR1 is SGHRS and CDR2 is YFSETQ. These data belong to a study of shared clonotypes between healthy human individuals. Overall study findings and caveats: Compared with memory subsets, naive subsets generally had larger estimated richness.

Terminally differentiated effector memory CD45RA+ cells were left out of the naive CD8 fraction, which was CD45RO-negative and positively selected for CCR7. Among the donors, all were Caucasian adults who lived in Nashville, Tennessee. The chain links TRBV5-1 to TRBJ2-2, with D tentatively TRBD2 (6 bases). The specimen was naive CD8+ T cells sorted from blood. This receptor was identified in a man aged 25 to 45 in good health. This CDR3 is CASSLWDSGGELFF. The CDR3 DNA is TGCGCCAGCAGCTTATGGGACTCCGGGGGGGAGCTGTTTTTT.